This TCR beta chain was documented in a study of cytomegalovirus exposure and HLA in healthy donors. Study-level findings and limits: Analyzed later, most CMV-associated TCR beta chains appeared HLA-restricted. It was approximately 150 TCR beta chains that were listed as cytomegalovirus-associated. Sequencing probably produced one cluster of sequence variants that were highly shared.

13 Jbeta primers and 60 Vbeta primers were used for the PCR. Repertoires were generated with immunoSEQ multiplex PCR, while TCRdb's copy carries only in-frame clones and drops some. The top ten clones hold roughly 4.2% of a sample with fewer than 150,000 clones, roughly four fifths of them seen once. CDR3 length: 18 residues. This clone occurred once. Its antigen is not known. The receptor was isolated from a middle-aged man in good health and CMV-seropositive. Sequenced material: PBMCs. The chain links TRBV21-1 to TRBJ1-2; TRBD1, the D gene given by the table, was not confirmed from the DNA. TRBV21-1 is listed as a pseudogene. The CDR3 sequence: CASSKGEDRGITNYGYTF. As DNA, the CDR3 is TGTGCCAGCAGTAAGGGCGAGGACAGGGGAATTACTAACTATGGCTACACCTTC.